These 5 T cell receptor beta chains were all obtained from the same sample, sequenced in a study of T cells in Graves' hyperthyroidism and ophthalmopathy. Amplification yielded TCR beta CDR3 regions, with RNA transcripts as the source. When the TCR CDR3 underwent first-round RT-PCR, the HTBI primer set was used. TCRdb fed the multiplex PCR reads into MiXCR, producing one record per CDR3 protein. This sample has 350,000 to 400,000 distinct CDR3 sequences, with around 18% found just once. Sequenced sample: blood. These receptors all stem from a man in his late teens or twenties with Graves' ophthalmopathy.

In its sample, this clonotype was seen many times. The rearrangement uses TRBV6-1 and TRBJ2-7; the D call may be TRBD1 or TRBD2 (6 bases each). This CDR3 spans 14 amino acids. Trimming removed 4 bases from V and 3 bases from J, with 13 bases in between. Germline V gene sequence: CDR1 MNHNS, CDR2 SASEGT. CDR3 in amino acids: CASSVPGARYEQYF. In nucleotides, the CDR3 is TGTGCCAGCAGTGTACCGGGGGCTCGCTACGAGCAGTACTTC.

In its sample, this clonotype was seen many times. The chain carries TRBV28 and TRBJ1-6; TRBD1 matches at 7 bases. Trimming at V came to 7 bases and at J to 11 bases, leaving 14 bases not matched to a gene. This CDR3 has 15 residues. CDR1 is MDHEN, CDR2 SYDVKM, per germline. The CDR3 DNA reads as TGTGCCAGCACCACCCCGTCAGGGGGTGATACACCCCTCCACTTT. It encodes CASTTPSGGDTPLHF.

This clonotype was detected only a few times. This chain uses TRBV6-5 with TRBJ1-2; 9 bases line up with TRBD1. Germline CDR1 and CDR2: MNHEY and SVGAGI. V shed 3 bases, J shed 7 bases, and the junction held 9 bases outside the gene matches. The CDR3 covers 15 residues. CDR3 in DNA: TGTGCCAGCAGTTATACAGGGGGCGCATGGTTTGGCTACACCTTC. Its protein product is CASSYTGGAWFGYTF.

This clonotype was recorded many times. The chain links TRBV7-9 to TRBJ1-5, with D possibly being TRBD1 (5 bases). Trimming shortened V by 3 bases and J by 1 base, and 13 bases separated the two germline ends. Looked up from germline, CDR1 is SEHNR and CDR2 is FQNEAQ (reference sequence). The CDR3 contains 16 residues. The CDR3 loop is CASSFSGGTSNQPQHF. The DNA for the CDR3 is TGTGCCAGCAGCTTCTCGGGCGGGACGAGCAATCAGCCCCAGCATTTT.

This clonotype was detected ten times or more. V is TRBV6-1 and J is TRBJ2-5, with a weak D call TRBD2 (6 bases). From germline, CDR1 is MNHNS and CDR2 SASEGT. The CDR3 loop spans 15 amino acids. Trimming took 2 bases from V and 4 from J, leaving 14 bases between them. Here the CDR3 reads CASSESAGFGETQYF. CDR3 bases: TGTGCCAGCAGTGAAAGCGCGGGGTTTGGAGAGACCCAGTACTTC.